This note documents a single TCR beta chain sequence. These data belong to a study of cytomegalovirus exposure and HLA in healthy donors. PCR was performed using 60 Vbeta and 13 Jbeta primers. How the authors handled the data: Tens of millions of unique TCR beta chains, 9.5 million to 14 million shared, were counted in a later analysis. Sequencing used immunoSEQ multiplex PCR; TCRdb keeps in-frame clones, though not all of them. V and J calls plus clone size are reproduced from that table; the DNA served to infer D and trimming. The sample comprises about 160,000 clones, about 71% of which are singletons, and approximately 3% rests with the top ten. The germline V gene has CDR1 SGHTA and CDR2 FQGTGA. J lost 0 bases, V lost 5 bases, and 7 bases had no gene match. This CDR3 has 15 amino acids. This cohort consisted of healthy bone marrow donors.

This receptor was obtained from a woman aged 30 to 39 in good health and CMV-seronegative. The chain has TRBV7-3 and TRBJ2-7, with 7 bases aligning to TRBD2. The specimen sequenced was PBMCs. The CDR3 DNA is TGTGCCAGCAGCCCCAGTCCGGGGGGCTCCTACGAGCAGTACTTC. It yields the protein CASSPSPGGSYEQYF.